This T cell receptor (beta chain) was obtained from a study of T cell changes during pregnancy in multiple sclerosis. The CDR3 runs 16 residues. In germline, CDR1 is LNHDA, CDR2 SQIVND (reference sequence). Trimming took 7 bases from V and 0 from J, leaving 13 bases between them. Measured with immunoSEQ multiplex PCR; TCRdb has only the in-frame clones, and not every one. Of tens of thousands of clones in the sample, 90% to 95% were seen once. The chain joins TRBV19 to TRBJ1-6; no clear D gene. The clonotype originates from a female donor with multiple sclerosis, enrolled in a pregnancy study. The sequencing here drew on CD4+ T cells from peripheral blood mononuclear cells, taken in the second trimester of pregnancy. CDR3 protein: CASTAGRSSYNSPLHF. The CDR3 nucleotides are TGTGCCAGTACCGCCGGGAGGAGCTCCTATAATTCACCCCTCCACTTT. The whole variable domain, filled in from reference TRBV19 and TRBJ1-6, reads DGGITQSPKYLFRKEGQNVTLSCEQNLNHDAMYWYRQDPGQGLRLIYYSQIVNDFQKGDIAEGYSVSREKKESFPLTVTSAQKNPTAFYLCASTAGRSSYNSPLHFGNGTRLTVT.